The 2 T cell receptor beta chains listed next were all sequenced from one sample in a study of human T cells and chemical hapten exposure. Specified time point: pre-sensitization, week 0. Noted treatment: therapeutic diphenylcyclopropenone sensitization with weekly scalp DPC. TCRdb reanalysed the RACE reads using MiXCR and keeps one entry per CDR3 protein. Seen here are about 74,000 distinct CDR3 sequences, 14% observed once, and the top ten hold roughly 4.9%. The material sequenced was whole blood, taken in connection with sensitization to the hapten diphenylcyclopropenone (DPC). These TCRs come from a woman aged 45-65 years with alopecia areata. Some clones in this sample may be carry-over from other donors' samples.

CDR3 sequence reads: CSATRSGYEQYF. The CDR3, as DNA: TGCAGTGCGACAAGAAGCGGATACGAGCAGTACTTC. The chain combines TRBV20-1 with TRBJ2-7; D possibly corresponds to TRBD2 (5 bases). With 6 bases removed from V and 4 bases from J, the gap between germline ends came to 13 bases. This CDR3 region has 12 residues. CDR1 and CDR2 from the germline V gene are DFQATT and SNEGSKA (reference sequence).

The gene calls are TRBV5-1 and TRBJ2-3; D not resolved. The V end was cut by 2 bases, the J end by 3 bases, with 4 bases between. The CDR3 has 12 amino acids. Germline CDR1 is SGHRS and CDR2 is YFSETQ. CDR3 nucleotides: TGCGCCAGCAGCTTAGAAACAGATACGCAGTATTTT. This gives the protein CASSLETDTQYF.